Following are 17 T cell receptor beta chains from one sample sequenced in a study of blood T cells in healthy people across ages. Primers used in a second PCR of about 6 to 11 cycles were a sample-barcoded 5' primer and a J-beta primer mix. TCRdb passed the 5' RACE reads through MiXCR, listing each CDR3 protein once. The data show hundreds of thousands of distinct CDR3 sequences, more than 40% seen once. The sequencing sample was made of blood. Every receptor here comes from a woman in her sixties in good health.

Regarding this clonotype: It is unclear where the CDR3 begins or ends on the DNA, so no DNA is shown, and the CDR3 is as TCRdb lists it. The V gene is TRBV20-1, the J gene TRBJ1-2; TRBD1 is taken as the D call from the table, unchecked against the DNA. Germline V gene sequence: CDR1 DFQATT, CDR2 SNEGSKA (reference sequence). Inclusive of both ends, the CDR3 amounts to 13 amino acids. This chain's CDR3 is CSARDRGGYGCTF.

This clonotype was found a few times. This chain connects TRBV9 to TRBJ1-1; TRBD1 aligns across 8 bases. With 2 bases clipped from V and 2 bases from J, the junction kept 2 bases outside the gene matches. The CDR3 loop spans 14 amino acids. Germline V gives CDR1 SGDLS, CDR2 YYNGEE. The CDR3 region is CASSVRGQNTEAFF. The DNA of the CDR3 is TGTGCCAGCAGCGTCAGGGGGCAAAACACTGAAGCTTTCTTT.

The chain is built from TRBV7-3 and TRBJ2-3, with D perhaps being TRBD1 or TRBD2 (7 bases each). V was pared by 2 bases and J by 0 bases, with 12 bases between. CDR3 size: 16 residues. In germline, CDR1 is SGHTA, CDR2 FQGTGA. CDR3 sequence: CASSLSQGGSTDTQYF. The CDR3 DNA reads as TGTGCCAGCAGCTTATCGCAGGGGGGGAGCACAGATACGCAGTATTTT.

The sample holds one count of this clonotype. The chain recombines TRBV10-3 with TRBJ1-1, with D unresolved. Germline V lookup: CDR1 ENHRY, CDR2 SYGVKD. The CDR3 covers 13 residues. Trimming removed 0 bases from V and 7 bases from J, with 9 bases in between. CDR3 sequence: CAISESIGDEAFF. CDR3 in DNA: TGTGCCATCAGTGAGTCCATCGGGGATGAAGCTTTCTTT.

This clonotype was seen more than once but under ten times. The rearrangement uses TRBV20-1 and TRBJ2-7; D not certain. Trimming removed 1 base at V and 5 bases at J, with 9 bases between. The CDR3 spans 12 residues. The germline V gene has CDR1 DFQATT and CDR2 SNEGSKA (reference sequence). CDR3 bases: TGCAGTGCTAGAGGTCGGGCGGACGAGCAGTACTTC. This encodes CSARGRADEQYF.

The rearrangement uses TRBV5-1 and TRBJ1-6; a weak D match, TRBD1 (5 bases). The CDR3 runs to 16 residues. In germline, CDR1 is SGHRS, CDR2 YFSETQ. Trimming removed 2 bases from V and 14 bases from J, with 23 bases in between. This chain's CDR3 is CASSLGSGPGKLALHF. Here the CDR3 DNA reads TGCGCCAGCAGCTTAGGCTCGGGACCCGGAAAGTTGGCCCTCCACTTT.

V and J are TRBV7-2 and TRBJ2-7; the D gene is possibly TRBD2 (7 bases). CDR1 SGHTA and CDR2 FQGNSA come from the germline V gene. The CDR3 extends over 17 amino acids. With 5 bases removed from V and 4 bases from J, the gap between germline ends came to 24 bases. This CDR3 is CASSQGPTSVKSYEQYF. The CDR3 nucleotides read TGTGCCAGCAGCCAGGGGCCCACTAGCGTTAAGAGTTACGAGCAGTACTTC.

The rearrangement uses TRBV20-1 and TRBJ2-3; maybe TRBD1 (6 bases). The V end lost 6 bases, the J end lost 3 bases, and 22 bases lay between the germline ends. The CDR3 is 16 amino acids. Germline V CDR1 and CDR2: DFQATT, SNEGSKA (reference sequence). The CDR3 region has the DNA TGCAGTGCCATCAGGGGTTTGGTGACTAAAACAGATACGCAGTATTTT. Amino acid sequence: CSAIRGLVTKTDTQYF.

The chain combines TRBV2 with TRBJ2-5, with D maybe TRBD1 (7 bases). Trimming shortened V by 0 bases and J by 6 bases, and 11 bases separated the two germline ends. This CDR3 is built from 14 residues. Germline-derived CDR1 and CDR2 are SNHLY and FYNNEI. The CDR3 spells CASSEAPGGKTQYF. DNA of the CDR3: TGTGCCAGCAGTGAAGCCCCAGGGGGGAAGACCCAGTACTTC.

The chain carries TRBV11-2 and TRBJ2-7, with TRBD2 matching over 11 bases. The CDR3 is made up of 16 amino acids. Losses at the gene ends were 0 bases for V and 4 bases for J; bases not matched to a gene: 5. CDR1 is SGHAT and CDR2 is FQNNGV in the germline V gene. The CDR3 spells CASSLDRASGRYEQYF. CDR3 sequence (DNA): TGTGCCAGCAGCTTAGATCGGGCTAGCGGGAGGTACGAGCAGTACTTC. Complete variable domain (other parts from reference TRBV11-2 and TRBJ2-7): EAGVAQSPRYKIIEKRQSVAFWCNPISGHATLYWYQQILGQGPKLLIQFQNNGVVDDSQLPKDRFSAERLKGVDSTLKIQPAKLEDSAVYLCASSLDRASGRYEQYFGPGTRLTVT.

The chain carries TRBV3-1 and TRBJ2-7; D is possibly TRBD1 (6 bases). Looked up from germline, CDR1 is LGHDT and CDR2 is YNNKEL (reference sequence). The CDR3 totals 14 residues. The ends were cut back, 3 bases at V and 6 bases at J, with 15 bases in the middle. The CDR3 bases are TGTGCCAGCAGCCAGACAGGAACCCTCAGCGAGCAGTACTTC. Its translation: CASSQTGTLSEQYF.

V gene TRBV5-1 combines with J gene TRBJ2-1; D might be TRBD1 or TRBD2, each matching 5 bases. The end of the DNA fits TRBJ2-7 better, so the J call may be wrong. The CDR3 runs 16 residues. The V gene's germline CDR1 is SGHRS and CDR2 YFSETQ. CDR3 loop: CASSVAPLGAYNEQYF. DNA of the CDR3: TGCGCCAGCAGCGTCGCCCCCCTCGGGGCCTACAATGAGCAGTACTTC.

V and J are TRBV7-2 and TRBJ2-2, with D tentatively TRBD1 or TRBD2 (5 bases each). Germline V CDR1 and CDR2: SGHTA, FQGNSA. V lost 0 bases and J lost 6, with 14 bases in between. The CDR3 spans 16 residues. Here the CDR3 reads CASSLAPGPLAGELFF. The CDR3, as DNA: TGTGCCAGCAGCTTAGCTCCGGGGCCTCTGGCCGGGGAGCTGTTTTTT.

The chain has TRBV20-1 and TRBJ2-3, with unresolved D. CDR3 length: 13 amino acids. Trimming shortened V by 2 bases and J by 8 bases, and 14 bases separated the two germline ends. The germline CDR1 and CDR2 sequences are DFQATT and SNEGSKA (reference sequence). The CDR3 loop is CSARLGPTPTQYF. Here the CDR3 DNA reads TGCAGTGCTAGACTTGGACCTACCCCTACGCAGTATTTT.

The chain carries TRBV11-2 and TRBJ2-2; D ambiguous. V was cut by 2 bases and J by 1 base, with 5 bases left in between. CDR1 and CDR2 from the germline V gene are SGHAT and FQNNGV. CDR3 length equals 14 residues. CDR3 residues: CASSLLRNTGELFF. The CDR3 region has the DNA TGTGCCAGCAGCTTACTAAGGAACACCGGGGAGCTGTTTTTT. The full variable domain, completed using reference TRBV11-2 and TRBJ2-2, is EAGVAQSPRYKIIEKRQSVAFWCNPISGHATLYWYQQILGQGPKLLIQFQNNGVVDDSQLPKDRFSAERLKGVDSTLKIQPAKLEDSAVYLCASSLLRNTGELFFGEGSRLTVL.

The rearrangement uses TRBV5-1 and TRBJ2-1, with 11 bases matching TRBD2. Unmatched junction bases numbered 3, after V lost 4 bases and J lost 3 bases. Germline CDR1 is SGHRS and CDR2 is YFSETQ. The CDR3 is made up of 15 amino acids. CDR3 in DNA: TGCGCCAGCAGCGTGGGACTAGCGGTCTACAATGAGCAGTTCTTC. Its protein product is CASSVGLAVYNEQFF.

This clonotype showed up just a few times. The chain uses TRBV20-1 and TRBJ2-1; 11 bases are a match to TRBD2. V was clipped by 2 bases and J by 9 bases; unmatched bases: 12. CDR1 DFQATT and CDR2 SNEGSKA come from the germline V gene (reference sequence). The CDR3 is 16 amino acids. The CDR3 region has the DNA TGCAGTGCTAGAATACGGCTAGCGGGAGGAAAGGTTGAGCAGTTCTTC. Amino acid sequence: CSARIRLAGGKVEQFF.